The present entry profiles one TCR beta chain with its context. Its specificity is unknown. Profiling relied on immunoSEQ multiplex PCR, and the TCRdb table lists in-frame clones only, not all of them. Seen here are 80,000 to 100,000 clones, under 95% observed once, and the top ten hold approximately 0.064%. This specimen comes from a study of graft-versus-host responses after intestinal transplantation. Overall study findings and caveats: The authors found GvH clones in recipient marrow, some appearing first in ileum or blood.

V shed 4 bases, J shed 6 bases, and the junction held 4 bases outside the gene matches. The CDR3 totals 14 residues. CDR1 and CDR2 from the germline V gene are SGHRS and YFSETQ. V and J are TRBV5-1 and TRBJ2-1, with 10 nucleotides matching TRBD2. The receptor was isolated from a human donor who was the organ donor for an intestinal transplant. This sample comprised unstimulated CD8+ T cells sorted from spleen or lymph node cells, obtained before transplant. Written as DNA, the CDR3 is TGCGCCAGCAGCGATAGCGGGGGGCCCAATGAGCAGTTCTTC. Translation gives CASSDSGGPNEQFF.